Sequencing of this T cell receptor beta chain was carried out in a study of identical twins. A universal primer site was incorporated via template switching, and the cDNA contained unique molecular identifiers. From the 5' RACE reads, TCRdb called clonotypes with MiXCR, one entry per CDR3 protein. The repertoire consists of about 190,000 distinct CDR3 sequences, with more than 15% occurring once and the leading ten covering 35% to 45%. Findings and limits, study-wide: For cord blood, abundant beta clonotypes had fewer insertions, unlike memory repertoires, which showed none.

Concerning this clonotype itself: Its antigen remains unidentified.

These data were likewise used in another study, on T cells expressing NK-cell markers. From that paper: It was from sorted CD3+CD56+NKG2C+, CD3+CD56+NKG2C- and CD3+CD56-NKG2C+ T cells that TCR beta repertoires came. Expanded clones of NKG2C+ T cells had an unclear HCMV specificity.

The sequence derives from a woman between 18 and 30 years old in good health. Sequenced sample: CD8+ T cells sorted from blood.

CDR3 residues: CASSDRGDTQNTEAFF. DNA for the CDR3: TGTGCCAGCAGTGACAGGGGTGACACCCAGAACACTGAAGCTTTCTTT. The chain couples TRBV2 to TRBJ1-1; tentative D call: TRBD1 (6 bases). CDR1 is SNHLY and CDR2 is FYNNEI in the germline V gene. This CDR3 contains 16 residues. The V end was cut by 3 bases, the J end by 1 base, with 15 bases between.